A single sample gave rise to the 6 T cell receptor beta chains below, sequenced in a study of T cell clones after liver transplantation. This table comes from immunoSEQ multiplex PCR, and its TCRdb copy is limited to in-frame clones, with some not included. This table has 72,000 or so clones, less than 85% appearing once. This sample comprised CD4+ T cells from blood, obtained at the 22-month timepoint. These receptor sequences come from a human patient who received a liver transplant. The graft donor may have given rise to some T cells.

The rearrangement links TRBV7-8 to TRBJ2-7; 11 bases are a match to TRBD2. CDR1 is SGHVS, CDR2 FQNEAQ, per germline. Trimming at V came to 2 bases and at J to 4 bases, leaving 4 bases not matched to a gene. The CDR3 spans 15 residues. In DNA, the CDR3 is TGTGCCAGCAGCTTAACTAGCGGGAGTGAGTACGAGCAGTACTTC. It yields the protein CASSLTSGSEYEQYF.

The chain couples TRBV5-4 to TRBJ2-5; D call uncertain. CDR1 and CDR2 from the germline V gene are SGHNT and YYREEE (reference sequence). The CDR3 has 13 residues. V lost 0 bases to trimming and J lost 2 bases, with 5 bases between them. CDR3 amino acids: CASSLVEQETQYF. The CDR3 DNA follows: TGTGCCAGCAGCTTGGTAGAGCAAGAGACCCAGTACTTC.

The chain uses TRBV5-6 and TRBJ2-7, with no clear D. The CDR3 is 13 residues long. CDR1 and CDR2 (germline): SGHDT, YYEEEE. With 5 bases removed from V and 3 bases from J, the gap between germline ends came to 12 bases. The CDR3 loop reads CASSPGRSYEQYF. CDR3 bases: TGTGCCAGCAGTCCCGGCAGGAGCTACGAGCAGTACTTC.

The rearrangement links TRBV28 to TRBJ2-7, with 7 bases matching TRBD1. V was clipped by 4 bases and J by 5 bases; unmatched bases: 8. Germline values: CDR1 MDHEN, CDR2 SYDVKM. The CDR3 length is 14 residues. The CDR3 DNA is TGTGCCAGCAGTTCGCCAGGGGGTTCGGACGAGCAGTACTTC. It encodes CASSSPGGSDEQYF.

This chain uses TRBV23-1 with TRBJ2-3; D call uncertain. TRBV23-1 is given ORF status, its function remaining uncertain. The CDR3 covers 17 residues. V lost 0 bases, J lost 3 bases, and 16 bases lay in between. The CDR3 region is CASSQSAKGCVTDTQYF. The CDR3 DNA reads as TGCGCCAGCAGTCAATCGGCGAAGGGCTGCGTTACAGATACGCAGTATTTT.

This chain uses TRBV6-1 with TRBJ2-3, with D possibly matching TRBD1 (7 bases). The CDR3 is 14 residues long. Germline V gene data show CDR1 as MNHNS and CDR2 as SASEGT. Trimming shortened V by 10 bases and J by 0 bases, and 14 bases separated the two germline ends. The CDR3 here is CATQTGTSTDTQYF. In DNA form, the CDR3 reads TGTGCCACCCAGACAGGGACTAGCACAGATACGCAGTATTTT.